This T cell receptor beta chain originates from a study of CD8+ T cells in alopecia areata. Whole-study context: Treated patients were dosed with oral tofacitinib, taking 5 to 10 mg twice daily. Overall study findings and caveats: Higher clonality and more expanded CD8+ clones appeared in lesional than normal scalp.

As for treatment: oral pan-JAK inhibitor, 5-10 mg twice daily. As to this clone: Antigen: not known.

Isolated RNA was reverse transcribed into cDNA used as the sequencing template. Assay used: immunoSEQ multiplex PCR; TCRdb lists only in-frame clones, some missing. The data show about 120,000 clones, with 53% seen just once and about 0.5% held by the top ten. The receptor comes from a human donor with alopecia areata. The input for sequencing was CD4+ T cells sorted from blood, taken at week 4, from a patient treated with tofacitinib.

The CDR3 DNA is TGTGCCTGGAGCCAGAACTATGGCTACACCTTC. Its protein product is CAWSQNYGYTF. This chain uses TRBV30 with TRBJ1-2; unclear D gene. V was shortened by 3 bases and J by 2 bases, with 4 bases between the two germline ends. This CDR3 spans 11 amino acids. Germline V gene data show CDR1 as GTSNPN and CDR2 as SVGIG (reference sequence).